Shown below are 25 T cell receptor beta chains from a single sample sequenced in a study of blood T cell repertoires in COVID-19. Libraries were prepared by immunoSEQ multiplex PCR; TCRdb keeps only in-frame clonotypes and omits some of them. The sample lists some 250,000 clones, around 88% seen once, with around 12% in the top ten. Specimen: peripheral blood. The receptor source for this set is a man aged 80 or over with acute or convalescent COVID-19.

This clone occurred a few times. The V and J genes are TRBV3-1 (or the pseudogene TRBV3-2) and TRBJ1-2; unclear D gene. The length of the CDR3 is 14 residues. The V end was cut by 4 bases, the J end by 9 bases, with 18 bases between. CDR1 and CDR2 (germline): LGHDT, YNNKEL (reference sequence). The CDR3 spells CASSLTAVATSYTF. The CDR3 DNA sequence: TGTGCCAGCAGCCTGACCGCGGTCGCAACGAGCTACACCTTC.

This chain connects TRBV6-5 to TRBJ1-4, with 7 bases aligning to TRBD1. Germline CDR1 reads MNHEY; CDR2 reads SVGAGI. The junction had 8 bases not matched to a gene; V was cut back by 8 bases and J by 5 bases. CDR3 length: 14 amino acids. The CDR3 sequence is CASAQQGKNEKLFF. The CDR3 DNA is TGTGCCAGCGCACAACAGGGGAAGAATGAAAAACTGTTTTTT.

The rearrangement uses TRBV27 and TRBJ2-7, with TRBD1 identical over 7 bases. Germline CDR1 is MNHEY and CDR2 is SMNVEV (reference sequence). The CDR3 extends over 13 amino acids. J lost 10 bases, V lost 0 bases, and 6 bases had no gene match. In DNA, the CDR3 is TGTGCCAGCAGTTTATCACAGGGGTCTGCTCAGTACTTC. Amino acids: CASSLSQGSAQYF.

The chain recombines TRBV24-1 with TRBJ1-2; TRBD1 aligns across 9 bases. Trimming at V came to 3 bases and at J to 4 bases, leaving 8 bases not matched to a gene. Germline CDR1 KGHDR, CDR2 SFDVKD. This CDR3 has 16 amino acids. The CDR3 loop is CATSDHGDRAFYGYTF. DNA for the CDR3: TGTGCCACCAGTGATCACGGGGACAGGGCTTTCTATGGCTACACCTTC.

V and J are TRBV7-2 and TRBJ1-1, with a possible D match to TRBD1 (6 bases). In germline, CDR1 is SGHTA, CDR2 FQGNSA. Trimming took 5 bases from V and 0 from J, leaving 10 bases between them. CDR3 size: 14 residues. Here the CDR3 reads CASSPQGLNTEAFF. The CDR3 DNA is TGTGCCAGCAGCCCGCAGGGGTTGAACACTGAAGCTTTCTTT.

V gene TRBV24-1 combines with J gene TRBJ1-5; D gene unclear. The V gene's germline CDR1 is KGHDR and CDR2 SFDVKD. This CDR3 contains 15 residues. The V end lost 5 bases, the J end lost 0 bases, and 10 bases lay between the germline ends. The CDR3 DNA reads TGTGCCACCAGTGGAGCCTCCCCTAGCAATCAGCCCCAGCATTTT. Its translation is CATSGASPSNQPQHF.

This chain uses TRBV5-1 with TRBJ1-1, with 9 bases fitting TRBD1. The CDR3 is 15 residues long. CDR1 SGHRS and CDR2 YFSETQ come from the germline V gene. V lost 2 bases to trimming and J lost 4 bases; unmatched junction nucleotides: 6. The DNA for the CDR3 is TGCGCCAGCAGCTTCGTCCTACAGGGGGCCACTGAAGCTTTCTTT. Its translation is CASSFVLQGATEAFF.

J is TRBJ2-2 and V is TRBV18; 8 bases align to TRBD1. Germline V gene lookup returns CDR1 KGHSH and CDR2 LQKENI. V trimming: 2 bases; J trimming: 6 bases; junction bases outside the gene matches: 8. This CDR3 has 16 amino acids. This chain's CDR3 is CASSPWTGNDAGELFF. CDR3 DNA sequence: TGTGCCAGCTCACCATGGACAGGGAATGACGCCGGGGAGCTGTTTTTT.

The DNA for the CDR3 is TGTGCCAGCAGCCCCGGACAGGGGTGGAATGAGCAGTTCTTC. Protein: CASSPGQGWNEQFF. J is TRBJ2-1 and V is TRBV11-2, with 9 bases lining up with TRBD1. Germline CDR1 is SGHAT and CDR2 is FQNNGV. The V segment lost 5 bases and the J segment 7 bases; nucleotides outside the gene matches: 6. The CDR3 has 14 residues.

The V and J genes are TRBV3-1 (or the pseudogene TRBV3-2) and TRBJ2-3; 9 nucleotides match TRBD2. The CDR3 has 20 amino acids. The germline V gene encodes CDR1 LGHDT and CDR2 YNNKEL (reference sequence). Unmatched junction bases numbered 15, after V lost 1 base and J lost 1 base. The CDR3 nucleotides are TGTGCCAGCAGCCAAGTCCGGGATAGCGGGAGAGGTAGCGGCACAGATACGCAGTATTTT. This sequence encodes CASSQVRDSGRGSGTDTQYF.

The V call is TRBV11-2, the J call TRBJ1-4, with 9 bases lining up with TRBD1. V lost 0 bases and J lost 7; bases outside the gene matches: 3. CDR1 is SGHAT and CDR2 is FQNNGV in the germline V gene. The CDR3 length is 15 residues. Here the CDR3 reads CASSLDSTGGEKLFF. The CDR3 DNA is TGTGCCAGCAGCTTAGATTCGACAGGGGGTGAAAAACTGTTTTTT.

V is TRBV3-1 (or the pseudogene TRBV3-2) and J is TRBJ2-1; TRBD2 is a possible D gene (5 bases). Trimming removed 5 bases from V and 9 bases from J, with 11 bases in between. In germline, CDR1 is LGHDT, CDR2 YNNKEL (reference sequence). CDR3 size: 12 residues. The CDR3 here is CASSSTRSEQFF. CDR3 nucleotide sequence: TGTGCCAGCAGCTCCACTAGGAGTGAGCAGTTCTTC.

The chain recombines TRBV13 with TRBJ1-1, with 7 positions matching TRBD1. This CDR3 is built from 13 residues. V shed 3 bases, J shed 5 bases, and the junction held 3 bases outside the gene matches. Germline CDR1 and CDR2: PRHDT and FYEKMQ (reference sequence). The CDR3 sequence: CASSLGQWTEAFF. CDR3 in DNA: TGTGCCAGCAGCTTGGGACAGTGGACTGAAGCTTTCTTT.

This chain links TRBV12-3 or TRBV12-4 with TRBJ2-3; D unclear. The CDR3 totals 13 residues. V lost 0 bases to trimming and J lost 6 bases, with 7 bases between them. DNA of the CDR3: TGTGCCAGCAGTTTAGCGGCGGAGGATACGCAGTATTTT. Translation: CASSLAAEDTQYF.

This chain links TRBV12-3 or TRBV12-4 with TRBJ1-2, with TRBD1 identical over 8 bases. The V gene end was trimmed by 3 bases and the J gene end by 8 bases; junction bases not matched to a gene: 5. The CDR3 runs 13 residues. CDR3 sequence (DNA): TGTGCCAGCAGTTTGGGCAGGGGGCACGGCTACACCTTC. Translating gives CASSLGRGHGYTF.

The chain employs TRBV27 and TRBJ2-3; a possible D gene is TRBD2 (7 bases). With 4 bases removed from V and 0 bases from J, the gap between germline ends came to 11 bases. Germline CDR1 is MNHEY and CDR2 is SMNVEV (reference sequence). The length of the CDR3 is 15 residues. The DNA of the CDR3 is TGTGCCAGCAGTTCCGGGGGGCTCAGCACAGATACGCAGTATTTT. This sequence encodes CASSSGGLSTDTQYF.

V and J are TRBV6-2 or TRBV6-3 and TRBJ1-2, with D hard to call. The CDR3 is made up of 12 amino acids. Looked up from germline, CDR1 is MNHEY and CDR2 is SVGEGT. The V end was cut by 2 bases, the J end by 3 bases, with 4 bases between. The CDR3 DNA sequence: TGTGCCAGCAGTTACGCAGACTATGGCTACACCTTC. Translating gives CASSYADYGYTF.

V and J are TRBV9 and TRBJ2-7; 11 nucleotides match TRBD1. Per the germline V gene, CDR1 is SGDLS and CDR2 is YYNGEE. V shed 3 bases and J 2 bases; nucleotides not matched to a gene: 7. The CDR3 extends over 16 amino acids. The chain's CDR3 is CASSAGGQGVAYEQYF. As DNA, the CDR3 is TGTGCCAGCAGCGCGGGGGGACAGGGGGTTGCCTACGAGCAGTACTTC.

This chain uses TRBV15 with TRBJ1-1; perhaps TRBD1 as D (6 bases). The germline V gene encodes CDR1 LNHNV and CDR2 YYDKDF (reference sequence). Trimming took off 3 bases at V and 2 bases at J, with 10 bases between the two ends. This CDR3 contains 14 residues. The CDR3 nucleotides read TGTGCCACCAGCAGTCGGACAGATAACACTGAAGCTTTCTTT. Its protein product is CATSSRTDNTEAFF.

The rearrangement joins TRBV4-2 to TRBJ2-1; D may be TRBD2 (6 bases). The CDR3 is 16 amino acids. V was cut by 3 bases and J by 0 bases, with 12 bases left in between. Germline V gene lookup returns CDR1 LGHNA and CDR2 YNFKEQ. The CDR3 bases are TGTGCCAGCAGCCAGGCTAGCGTGGGCTCCTACAATGAGCAGTTCTTC. It specifies CASSQASVGSYNEQFF.

CDR3 in DNA: TGTGCCAGCTCCCCCCCAGGACTAGCGGGGGGATCGAACACCGGGGAGCTGTTTTTT. It encodes CASSPPGLAGGSNTGELFF. This chain joins TRBV18 and TRBJ2-2, with 14 bases aligning to TRBD2. V shed 6 bases and J 0 bases; nucleotides not matched to a gene: 9. Per germline, CDR1 KGHSH and CDR2 LQKENI. The CDR3 contains 19 residues.

The V gene is TRBV5-4, the J gene TRBJ1-2; 7 bases are shared with TRBD1. The germline V gene has CDR1 SGHNT and CDR2 YYREEE (reference sequence). J was trimmed by 2 bases and V by 5 bases; bases with no gene match: 6. The CDR3 is 14 residues long. The CDR3 sequence is CASRQQGRNYGYTF. For the CDR3, the DNA is TGTGCCAGCAGACAACAGGGGAGAAACTATGGCTACACCTTC. Variable domain in full (rest from reference TRBV5-4 and TRBJ1-2): ETGVTQSPTHLIKTRGQQVTLRCSSQSGHNTVSWYQQALGQGPQFIFQYYREEENGRGNFPPRFSGLQFPNYSSELNVNALELDDSALYLCASRQQGRNYGYTFGSGTRLTVV.

The CDR3 spells CASSFEGHTQYF. CDR3 bases: TGTGCCAGCAGCTTCGAGGGACACACGCAGTATTTT. The genes are TRBV7-3 and TRBJ2-3, with a tentative D call TRBD1 (6 bases). Germline CDR1 is SGHTA and CDR2 is FQGTGA. V was cut by 3 bases and J by 9 bases, with 10 bases left in between. The CDR3 covers 12 residues.

The V gene is TRBV28, the J gene TRBJ2-1; 7 positions match TRBD2. The ends lost 7 bases at V and 1 base at J; junction bases unmatched: 4. This CDR3 has 14 residues. Germline V gene sequence: CDR1 MDHEN, CDR2 SYDVKM. DNA of the CDR3: TGTGCCAGCATCCCGGGGGGTTCCTACAATGAGCAGTTCTTC. Amino acid sequence: CASIPGGSYNEQFF.

The chain carries TRBV5-1 and TRBJ2-1; D possibly corresponds to TRBD2 (5 bases). The CDR3 spans 16 residues. Germline CDR1 reads SGHRS; CDR2 reads YFSETQ. V was pared by 0 bases and J by 0 bases, with 10 bases between. CDR3 bases: TGCGCCAGCAGCTTGGAAGCGGCTAGCTCCTACAATGAGCAGTTCTTC. Its translation: CASSLEAASSYNEQFF.